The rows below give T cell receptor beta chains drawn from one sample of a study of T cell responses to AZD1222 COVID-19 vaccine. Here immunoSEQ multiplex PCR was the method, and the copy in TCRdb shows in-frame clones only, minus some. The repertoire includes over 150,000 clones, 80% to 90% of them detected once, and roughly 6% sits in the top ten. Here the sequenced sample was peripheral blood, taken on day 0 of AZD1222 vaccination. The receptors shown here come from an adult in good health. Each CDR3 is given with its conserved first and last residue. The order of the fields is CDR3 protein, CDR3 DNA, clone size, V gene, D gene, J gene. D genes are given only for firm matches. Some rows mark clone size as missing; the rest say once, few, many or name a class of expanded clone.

cdr3_aa: CASRGTGLFGELFF
cdr3_nt: TGCGCCAGCAGGGGGACAGGGCTCTTCGGGGAGCTGTTTTTT
clone_size: .
v_call: TRBV10-2
d_call: TRBD1
j_call: TRBJ2-2

cdr3_aa: CASSNDPGGAAYNEQFF
cdr3_nt: TGCGCCAGCAGCAACGATCCCGGGGGGGCGGCCTACAATGAGCAGTTCTTC
clone_size: .
v_call: TRBV5-1
d_call: TRBD2
j_call: TRBJ2-1

cdr3_aa: CATRGGNQPQHF
cdr3_nt: TGTGCCACCCGTGGGGGGAATCAGCCCCAGCATTTT
clone_size: .
v_call: TRBV28
d_call: .
j_call: TRBJ1-5

cdr3_aa: CASSTVQGARGYTF
cdr3_nt: TGTGCCAGCAGCACAGTACAGGGGGCACGGGGCTACACCTTC
clone_size: .
v_call: TRBV25-1
d_call: TRBD1
j_call: TRBJ1-2

cdr3_aa: CASRRQYLSTDTQYF
cdr3_nt: TGTGCCAGCAGACGACAGTATTTAAGCACAGATACGCAGTATTTT
clone_size: .
v_call: TRBV11-1
d_call: .
j_call: TRBJ2-3

cdr3_aa: CASSWGQGTYGYTF
cdr3_nt: TGCGCCAGCAGCTGGGGACAGGGAACCTATGGCTACACCTTC
clone_size: few
v_call: TRBV5-1
d_call: TRBD1
j_call: TRBJ1-2

cdr3_aa: CASSLDPYNEQFF
cdr3_nt: TGTGCCAGCAGCTTAGACCCCTACAATGAGCAGTTCTTC
clone_size: .
v_call: TRBV7-2
d_call: .
j_call: TRBJ2-1

cdr3_aa: CASSLRRARTDTQYF
cdr3_nt: TGTGCCAGCAGTCTGCGTCGGGCCCGCACAGATACGCAGTATTTT
clone_size: .
v_call: TRBV6-5
d_call: .
j_call: TRBJ2-3

cdr3_aa: CASKYGGLIMNTEAFF
cdr3_nt: TGCGCCAGCAAGTATGGGGGGCTAATCATGAACACTGAAGCTTTCTTT
clone_size: .
v_call: TRBV5-1
d_call: .
j_call: TRBJ1-1

cdr3_aa: CASIAGSGGPTGYNEQFF
cdr3_nt: TGTGCCAGCATTGCGGGTAGCGGGGGGCCCACAGGCTACAATGAGCAGTTCTTC
clone_size: .
v_call: TRBV28
d_call: TRBD2
j_call: TRBJ2-1

cdr3_aa: CASSRAVQGPQHF
cdr3_nt: TGTGCCAGTAGTAGGGCAGTCCAAGGGCCCCAGCATTTT
clone_size: .
v_call: TRBV19
d_call: .
j_call: TRBJ1-5

cdr3_aa: CASSLVSGTETQYF
cdr3_nt: TGTGCCAGCAGCTTAGTTAGCGGGACTGAGACCCAGTACTTC
clone_size: .
v_call: TRBV7-9
d_call: TRBD2
j_call: TRBJ2-5

cdr3_aa: CASSGQNYGYTF
cdr3_nt: TGCGCCAGCAGTGGACAGAACTATGGCTACACCTTC
clone_size: few
v_call: TRBV10-1
d_call: .
j_call: TRBJ1-2

cdr3_aa: CATLTGPYGYTF
cdr3_nt: TGTGCCACCTTGACAGGCCCCTATGGCTACACCTTC
clone_size: .
v_call: TRBV28
d_call: .
j_call: TRBJ1-2

cdr3_aa: CASSLGDRNYEQYF
cdr3_nt: TGTGCCAGCAGCTTGGGGGACCGTAACTACGAGCAGTACTTC
clone_size: .
v_call: TRBV5-4
d_call: .
j_call: TRBJ2-7

cdr3_aa: CASSIGTTYQPQHF
cdr3_nt: TGTGCCAGTAGTATTGGGACAACCTATCAGCCCCAGCATTTT
clone_size: .
v_call: TRBV19
d_call: .
j_call: TRBJ1-5

cdr3_aa: CASSSFSGSTDTQYF
cdr3_nt: TGTGCCAGCAGCTCCTTTAGCGGGAGCACAGATACGCAGTATTTT
clone_size: .
v_call: TRBV5-4
d_call: TRBD2
j_call: TRBJ2-3

cdr3_aa: CASSNGGLSGNTIYF
cdr3_nt: TGTGCCAGTAGTAACGGGGGCCTCTCTGGAAACACCATATATTTT
clone_size: .
v_call: TRBV19
d_call: .
j_call: TRBJ1-3

cdr3_aa: CASSQGQGSSPLHF
cdr3_nt: TGTGCCAGCAGCCAAGGTCAGGGATCGTCACCCCTCCACTTT
clone_size: .
v_call: TRBV3-1/TRBV3-2
d_call: .
j_call: TRBJ1-6

cdr3_aa: CASGSPRGQAPGGGTEAFF
cdr3_nt: TGTGCCAGCGGAAGCCCCAGGGGGCAGGCCCCCGGTGGTGGCACTGAAGCTTTCTTT
clone_size: .
v_call: TRBV9
d_call: TRBD1
j_call: TRBJ1-1

cdr3_aa: CASSLDRGLEGYTF
cdr3_nt: TGCGCCAGCAGCTTGGACAGGGGGCTAGAAGGCTACACCTTC
clone_size: .
v_call: TRBV5-1
d_call: TRBD1
j_call: TRBJ1-2

cdr3_aa: CASSARTGAETQYF
cdr3_nt: TGTGCCAGCAGCGCCCGGACAGGGGCTGAGACCCAGTACTTC
clone_size: .
v_call: TRBV7-2
d_call: TRBD1
j_call: TRBJ2-5

cdr3_aa: CASSTTQTRRQGETQYF
cdr3_nt: TGTGCCAGTAGTACCACCCAGACTAGGAGGCAAGGAGAGACCCAGTACTTC
clone_size: .
v_call: TRBV19
d_call: .
j_call: TRBJ2-5

cdr3_aa: CASSFFDQPQHF
cdr3_nt: TGTGCCAGCAGCTTTTTCGATCAGCCCCAGCATTTT
clone_size: .
v_call: TRBV7-2
d_call: .
j_call: TRBJ1-5

cdr3_aa: CASSPGANQPQHF
cdr3_nt: TGTGCCAGCTCACCAGGGGCCAATCAGCCCCAGCATTTT
clone_size: .
v_call: TRBV18
d_call: .
j_call: TRBJ1-5

cdr3_aa: CASSFGDRDSYGYTF
cdr3_nt: TGCGCCAGCAGCTTCGGAGACAGGGATTCCTATGGCTACACCTTC
clone_size: .
v_call: TRBV5-1
d_call: TRBD1
j_call: TRBJ1-2

cdr3_aa: CASSLPGDEQYF
cdr3_nt: TGTGCCAGCAGCCTTCCCGGAGACGAGCAGTACTTC
clone_size: .
v_call: TRBV28
d_call: .
j_call: TRBJ2-7

cdr3_aa: CASSSGAGQGGQPLHF
cdr3_nt: TGTGCCAGCAGCTCGGGTGCGGGACAGGGGGGTCAGCCCCTCCACTTT
clone_size: few
v_call: TRBV7-6
d_call: TRBD1
j_call: TRBJ1-6

cdr3_aa: CASSQGPTSGNTIYF
cdr3_nt: TGTGCCAGCAGCCAGGGACCGACCTCTGGAAACACCATATATTTT
clone_size: .
v_call: TRBV3-1/TRBV3-2
d_call: .
j_call: TRBJ1-3

cdr3_aa: CASGASGHEQYF
cdr3_nt: TGTGCCAGCGGGGCTAGCGGGCACGAGCAGTACTTC
clone_size: .
v_call: TRBV11-1
d_call: TRBD2
j_call: TRBJ2-7

cdr3_aa: CASQQGSRDYGYTF
cdr3_nt: TGTGCCAGCCAACAAGGGTCCAGGGACTATGGCTACACCTTC
clone_size: .
v_call: TRBV18
d_call: .
j_call: TRBJ1-2

cdr3_aa: CASSLEEGSYEQYF
cdr3_nt: TGTGCCAGCAGCTTAGAGGAGGGGTCCTACGAGCAGTACTTC
clone_size: .
v_call: TRBV7-2
d_call: .
j_call: TRBJ2-7

cdr3_aa: CASSPEGTGSNQPQHF
cdr3_nt: TGTGCCAGCTCACCCGAGGGGACAGGGAGCAATCAGCCCCAGCATTTT
clone_size: .
v_call: TRBV18
d_call: TRBD1
j_call: TRBJ1-5

cdr3_aa: CAISGGPGDGGEQYF
cdr3_nt: TGTGCCATCAGCGGGGGACCCGGTGATGGGGGCGAGCAGTACTTC
clone_size: .
v_call: TRBV10-3
d_call: .
j_call: TRBJ2-7

cdr3_aa: CANDPRCSNQPQHF
cdr3_nt: TGTGCCAACGATCCGCGGTGTAGCAATCAGCCCCAGCATTTT
clone_size: .
v_call: TRBV6-5
d_call: .
j_call: TRBJ1-5

cdr3_aa: CASSLTGTGMYEQFF
cdr3_nt: TGTGCCAGCAGCTTGACCGGGACAGGGATGTATGAGCAGTTCTTC
clone_size: .
v_call: TRBV7-3
d_call: TRBD1
j_call: TRBJ2-1

cdr3_aa: CASRTGTAQGGNEQFF
cdr3_nt: TGTGCCAGCAGAACTGGGACAGCCCAAGGTGGGAATGAGCAGTTCTTC
clone_size: .
v_call: TRBV28
d_call: TRBD1
j_call: TRBJ2-1

cdr3_aa: CASSDEGGDEQFF
cdr3_nt: TGTGCCAGCAGTGACGAAGGGGGCGATGAGCAGTTCTTC
clone_size: .
v_call: TRBV6-4
d_call: TRBD1
j_call: TRBJ2-1

cdr3_aa: CASSLNTDTQYF
cdr3_nt: TGTGCCAGCAGTTTAAACACAGATACGCAGTATTTT
clone_size: few
v_call: TRBV28
d_call: .
j_call: TRBJ2-3

cdr3_aa: CASSSSALAAIHQPQHF
cdr3_nt: TGTGCCAGCAGTTCCTCGGCTTTGGCAGCCATCCATCAGCCCCAGCATTTT
clone_size: .
v_call: TRBV27
d_call: .
j_call: TRBJ1-5

cdr3_aa: CASSSGTADTQYF
cdr3_nt: TGTGCCAGCAGCAGCGGGACCGCAGATACGCAGTATTTT
clone_size: .
v_call: TRBV5-6
d_call: TRBD2
j_call: TRBJ2-3

cdr3_aa: CASSVGVTGGPYNEKLFF
cdr3_nt: TGTGCCAGCAGCGTAGGGGTGACAGGGGGACCTTATAATGAAAAACTGTTTTTT
clone_size: .
v_call: TRBV9
d_call: TRBD1
j_call: TRBJ1-4

cdr3_aa: CASKDGLDYGYTF
cdr3_nt: TGTGCCAGCAAGGACGGCCTGGACTATGGCTACACCTTC
clone_size: .
v_call: TRBV2
d_call: .
j_call: TRBJ1-2

cdr3_aa: CASNSLGGLGFTEAFF
cdr3_nt: TGTGCCAGCAATTCTTTAGGGGGATTGGGGTTCACTGAAGCTTTCTTT
clone_size: .
v_call: TRBV7-3
d_call: .
j_call: TRBJ1-1

cdr3_aa: CAITSGTSGTYEQYF
cdr3_nt: TGTGCCATCACCTCCGGGACTAGCGGTACCTACGAGCAGTACTTC
clone_size: once
v_call: TRBV10-3
d_call: TRBD2
j_call: TRBJ2-7

cdr3_aa: CASSYRQGMKETQYF
cdr3_nt: TGTGCCAGCAGCTATAGACAGGGGATGAAGGAGACCCAGTACTTC
clone_size: .
v_call: TRBV7-2
d_call: TRBD1
j_call: TRBJ2-5

cdr3_aa: CASSVEGDYEQYF
cdr3_nt: TGTGCCAGCAGCGTGGAGGGGGACTACGAGCAGTACTTC
clone_size: once
v_call: TRBV9
d_call: .
j_call: TRBJ2-7